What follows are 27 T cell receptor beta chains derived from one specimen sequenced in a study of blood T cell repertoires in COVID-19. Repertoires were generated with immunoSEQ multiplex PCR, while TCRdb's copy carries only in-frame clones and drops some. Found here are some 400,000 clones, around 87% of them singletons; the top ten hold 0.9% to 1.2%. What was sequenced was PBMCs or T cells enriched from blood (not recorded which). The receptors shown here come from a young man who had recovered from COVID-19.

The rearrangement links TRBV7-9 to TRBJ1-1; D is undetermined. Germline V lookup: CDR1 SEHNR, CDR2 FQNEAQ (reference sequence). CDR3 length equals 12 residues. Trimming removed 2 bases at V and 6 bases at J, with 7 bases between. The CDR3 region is CASSLQQPEAFF. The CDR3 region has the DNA TGTGCCAGCAGCTTACAACAACCTGAAGCTTTCTTT. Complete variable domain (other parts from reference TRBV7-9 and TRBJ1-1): DTGVSQNPRHKITKRGQNVTFRCDPISEHNRLYWYRQTLGQGPEFLTYFQNEAQLEKSRLLSDRFSAERPKGSFSTLEIQRTEQGDSAMYLCASSLQQPEAFFGQGTRLTVV.

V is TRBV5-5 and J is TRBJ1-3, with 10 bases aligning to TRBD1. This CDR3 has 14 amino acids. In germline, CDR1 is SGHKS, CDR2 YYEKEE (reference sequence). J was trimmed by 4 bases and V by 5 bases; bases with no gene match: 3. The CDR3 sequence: CASRTGGGGNTIYF. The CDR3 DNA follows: TGTGCCAGCAGGACAGGGGGCGGGGGAAACACCATATATTTT.

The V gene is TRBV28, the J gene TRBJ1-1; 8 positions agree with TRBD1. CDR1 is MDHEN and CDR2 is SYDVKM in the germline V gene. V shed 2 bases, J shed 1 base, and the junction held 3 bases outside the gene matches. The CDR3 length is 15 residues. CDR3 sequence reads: CASSLQGARNTEAFF. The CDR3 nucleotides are TGTGCCAGCAGTTTACAGGGGGCGAGGAACACTGAAGCTTTCTTT.

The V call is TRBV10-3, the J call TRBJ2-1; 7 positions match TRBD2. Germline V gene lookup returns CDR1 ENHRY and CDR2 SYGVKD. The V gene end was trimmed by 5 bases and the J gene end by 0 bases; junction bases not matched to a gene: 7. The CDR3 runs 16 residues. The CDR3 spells CAISTTSESSYNEQFF. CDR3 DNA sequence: TGTGCCATCAGTACCACTAGCGAGAGCTCCTACAATGAGCAGTTCTTC.

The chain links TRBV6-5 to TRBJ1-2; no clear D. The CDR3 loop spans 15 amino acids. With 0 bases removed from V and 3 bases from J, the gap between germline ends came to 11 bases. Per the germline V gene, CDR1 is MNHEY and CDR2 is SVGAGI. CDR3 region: CASSYSIGAYYGYTF. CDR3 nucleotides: TGTGCCAGCAGTTACTCGATCGGAGCCTACTATGGCTACACCTTC.

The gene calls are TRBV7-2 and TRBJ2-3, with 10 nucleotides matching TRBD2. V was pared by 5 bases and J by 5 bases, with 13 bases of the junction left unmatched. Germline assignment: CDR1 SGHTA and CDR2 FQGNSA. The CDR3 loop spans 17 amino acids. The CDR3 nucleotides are TGTGCCAGCAGCCAGAAGCGACTAGCGGGCCATAAAGATACGCAGTATTTT. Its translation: CASSQKRLAGHKDTQYF.

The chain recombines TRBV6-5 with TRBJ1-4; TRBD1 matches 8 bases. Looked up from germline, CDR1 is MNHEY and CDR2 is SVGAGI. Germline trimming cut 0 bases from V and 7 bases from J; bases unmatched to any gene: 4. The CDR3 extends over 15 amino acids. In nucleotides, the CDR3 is TGTGCCAGCAGTTACTCGTCACAGGGGGGTGAAAAACTGTTTTTT. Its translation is CASSYSSQGGEKLFF.

In DNA form, the CDR3 reads TGTGCCAGCAGCTTGACAGATATTGAAAAACTGTTTTTT. As protein: CASSLTDIEKLFF. The V gene is TRBV5-5, the J gene TRBJ1-4; D gene unclear. V was clipped by 1 base and J by 7 bases, with 8 bases between them. Germline V lookup: CDR1 SGHKS, CDR2 YYEKEE (reference sequence). The CDR3 spans 13 residues.

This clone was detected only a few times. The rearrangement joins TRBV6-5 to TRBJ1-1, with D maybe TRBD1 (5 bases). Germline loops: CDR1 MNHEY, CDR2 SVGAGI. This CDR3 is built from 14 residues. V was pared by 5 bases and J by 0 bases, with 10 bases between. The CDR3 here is CASSLDTLNTEAFF. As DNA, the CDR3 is TGTGCCAGCAGTCTGGACACCTTGAACACTGAAGCTTTCTTT.

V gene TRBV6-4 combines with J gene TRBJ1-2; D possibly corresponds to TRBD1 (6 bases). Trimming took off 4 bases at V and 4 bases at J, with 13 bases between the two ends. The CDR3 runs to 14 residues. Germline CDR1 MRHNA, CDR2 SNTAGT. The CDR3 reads CASSAKTGPYGYTF. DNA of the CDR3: TGTGCCAGCAGTGCCAAAACAGGGCCCTATGGCTACACCTTC.

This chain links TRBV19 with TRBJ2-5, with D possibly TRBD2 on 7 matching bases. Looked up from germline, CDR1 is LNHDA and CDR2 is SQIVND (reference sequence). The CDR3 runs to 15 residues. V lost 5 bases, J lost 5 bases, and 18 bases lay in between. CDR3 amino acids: CASSDEGGGAETQYF. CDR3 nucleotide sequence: TGTGCCAGTAGTGACGAGGGGGGAGGGGCGGAGACCCAGTACTTC. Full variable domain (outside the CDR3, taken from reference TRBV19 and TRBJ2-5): DGGITQSPKYLFRKEGQNVTLSCEQNLNHDAMYWYRQDPGQGLRLIYYSQIVNDFQKGDIAEGYSVSREKKESFPLTVTSAQKNPTAFYLCASSDEGGGAETQYFGPGTRLLVL.

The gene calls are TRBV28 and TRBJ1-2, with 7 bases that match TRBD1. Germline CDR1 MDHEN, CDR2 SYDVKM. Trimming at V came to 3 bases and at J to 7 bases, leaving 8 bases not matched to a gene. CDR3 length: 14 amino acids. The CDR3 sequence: CASSFQGGGTGYTF. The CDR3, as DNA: TGTGCCAGCAGTTTTCAAGGGGGCGGAACTGGCTACACCTTC.

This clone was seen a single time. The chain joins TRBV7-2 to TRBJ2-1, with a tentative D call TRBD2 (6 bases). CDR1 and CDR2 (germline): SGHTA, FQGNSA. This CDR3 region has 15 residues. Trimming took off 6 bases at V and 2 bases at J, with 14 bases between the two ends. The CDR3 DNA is TGTGCCAGCAGTTCGGAGGGCTCCACCTACAATGAGCAGTTCTTC. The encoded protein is CASSSEGSTYNEQFF.

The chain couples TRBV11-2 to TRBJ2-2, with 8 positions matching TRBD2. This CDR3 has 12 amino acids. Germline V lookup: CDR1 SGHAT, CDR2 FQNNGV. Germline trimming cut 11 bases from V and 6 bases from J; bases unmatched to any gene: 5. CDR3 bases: TGTGCCCACTACGGGGGGGCCGGGGAGCTGTTTTTT. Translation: CAHYGGAGELFF.

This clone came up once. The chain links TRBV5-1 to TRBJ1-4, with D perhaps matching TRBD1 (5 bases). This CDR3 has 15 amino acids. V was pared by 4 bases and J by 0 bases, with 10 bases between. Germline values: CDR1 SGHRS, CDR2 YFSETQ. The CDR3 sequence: CASSTQTATNEKLFF. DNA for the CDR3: TGCGCCAGCAGCACCCAGACAGCAACTAATGAAAAACTGTTTTTT.

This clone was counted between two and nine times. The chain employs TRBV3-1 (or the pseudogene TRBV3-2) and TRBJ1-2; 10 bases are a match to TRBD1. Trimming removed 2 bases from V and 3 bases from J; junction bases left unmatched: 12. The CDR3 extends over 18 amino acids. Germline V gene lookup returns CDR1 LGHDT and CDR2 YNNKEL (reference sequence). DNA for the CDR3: TGTGCCAGCAGCCAATCCGGGACAGGGGAAGAGCTCGACTATGGCTACACCTTC. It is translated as CASSQSGTGEELDYGYTF.

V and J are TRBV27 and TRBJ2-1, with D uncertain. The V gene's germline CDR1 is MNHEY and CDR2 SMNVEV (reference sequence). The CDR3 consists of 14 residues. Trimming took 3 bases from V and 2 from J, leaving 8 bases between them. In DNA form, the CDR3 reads TGTGCCAGCAGTTTTCTCACACCCTACAATGAGCAGTTCTTC. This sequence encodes CASSFLTPYNEQFF.

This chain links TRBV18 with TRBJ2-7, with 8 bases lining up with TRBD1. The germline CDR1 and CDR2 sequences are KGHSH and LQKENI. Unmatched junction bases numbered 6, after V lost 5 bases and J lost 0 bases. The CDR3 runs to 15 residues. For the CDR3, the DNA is TGTGCCAGCTCAGAGGGACAGGTGGACTCCTACGAGCAGTACTTC. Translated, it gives CASSEGQVDSYEQYF.

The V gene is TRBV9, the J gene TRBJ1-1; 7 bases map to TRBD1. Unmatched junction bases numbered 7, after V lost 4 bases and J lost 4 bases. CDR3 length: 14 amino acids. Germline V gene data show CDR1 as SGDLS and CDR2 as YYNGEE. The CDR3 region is CASSFSTGTTEAFF. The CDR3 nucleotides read TGTGCCAGCAGCTTCTCGACAGGGACCACTGAAGCTTTCTTT.

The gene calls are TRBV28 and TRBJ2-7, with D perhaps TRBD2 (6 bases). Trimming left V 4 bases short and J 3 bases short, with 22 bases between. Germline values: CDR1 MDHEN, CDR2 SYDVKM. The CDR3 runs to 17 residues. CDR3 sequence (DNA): TGTGCCAGCAGTTCCCTTTTGGTAGCGGTCAATCACTACGAGCAGTACTTC. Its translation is CASSSLLVAVNHYEQYF.

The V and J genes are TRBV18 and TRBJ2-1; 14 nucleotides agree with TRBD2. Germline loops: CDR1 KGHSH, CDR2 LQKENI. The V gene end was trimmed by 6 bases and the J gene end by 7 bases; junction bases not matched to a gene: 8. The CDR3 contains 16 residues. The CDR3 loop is CASSQGLAGVGNEQFF. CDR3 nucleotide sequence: TGTGCCAGCTCCCAGGGACTAGCGGGAGTAGGAAATGAGCAGTTCTTC.

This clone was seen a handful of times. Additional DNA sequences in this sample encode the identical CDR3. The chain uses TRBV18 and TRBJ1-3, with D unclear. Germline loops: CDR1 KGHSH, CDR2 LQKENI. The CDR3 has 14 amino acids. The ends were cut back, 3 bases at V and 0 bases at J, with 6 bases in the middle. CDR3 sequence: CASSPASSGNTIYF. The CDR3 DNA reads TGTGCCAGCTCACCGGCCAGCTCTGGAAACACCATATATTTT.

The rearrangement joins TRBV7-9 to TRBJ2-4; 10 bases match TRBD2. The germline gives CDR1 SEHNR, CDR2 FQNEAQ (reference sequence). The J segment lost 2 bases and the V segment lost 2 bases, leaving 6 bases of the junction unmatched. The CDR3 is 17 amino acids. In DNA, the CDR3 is TGTGCCAGCAGCTTATTGAGCGGGAGGGCGTCCAAAAACATTCAGTACTTC. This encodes CASSLLSGRASKNIQYF.

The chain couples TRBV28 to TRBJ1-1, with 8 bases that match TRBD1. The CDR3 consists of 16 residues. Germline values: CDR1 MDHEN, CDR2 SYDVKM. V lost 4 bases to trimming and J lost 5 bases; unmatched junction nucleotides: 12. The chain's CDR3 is CASSSGTGGLMTEAFF. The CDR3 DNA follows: TGTGCCAGCAGTTCGGGAACAGGGGGATTAATGACTGAAGCTTTCTTT.

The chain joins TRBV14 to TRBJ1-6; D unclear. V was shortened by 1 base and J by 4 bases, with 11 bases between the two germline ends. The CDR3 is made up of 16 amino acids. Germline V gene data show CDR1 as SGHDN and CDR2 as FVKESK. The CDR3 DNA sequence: TGTGCCAGCAGCCAAGGAGTTAACAGTTATAATTCACCCCTCCACTTT. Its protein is CASSQGVNSYNSPLHF.

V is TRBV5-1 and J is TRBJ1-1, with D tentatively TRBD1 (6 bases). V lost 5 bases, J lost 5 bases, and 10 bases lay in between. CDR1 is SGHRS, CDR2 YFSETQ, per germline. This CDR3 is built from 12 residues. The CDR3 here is CASRTQGTEAFF. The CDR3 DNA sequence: TGCGCCAGCAGAACACAGGGAACTGAAGCTTTCTTT.

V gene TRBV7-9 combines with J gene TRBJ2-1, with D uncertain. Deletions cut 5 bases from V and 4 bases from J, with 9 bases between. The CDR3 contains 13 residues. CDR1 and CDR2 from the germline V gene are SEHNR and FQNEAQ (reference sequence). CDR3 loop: CASSPLRYNEQFF. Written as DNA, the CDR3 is TGTGCCAGCAGCCCCCTACGGTACAATGAGCAGTTCTTC.